One and the same sample provided the 23 T cell receptor beta chains below, sequenced in a study of OX40 agonist ivuxolimab in advanced cancers. Sequencing was performed with immunoSEQ multiplex PCR; in TCRdb, only in-frame clones are kept and a portion is missing. Here the sample spans about 88,000 clones, about 85% being singletons. Sequencing was performed on CD4+ or CD8+ T cells sorted from blood, taken in a trial of the OX40 agonist ivuxolimab. These TCRs come from an adult with an advanced solid tumor such as melanoma, head and neck, liver or kidney cancer.

J is TRBJ2-7 and V is TRBV5-5; the D call may be TRBD1 or TRBD2 (5 bases each). V was cut by 5 bases and J by 0 bases, with 12 bases left in between. Per the germline V gene, CDR1 is SGHKS and CDR2 is YYEKEE (reference sequence). This CDR3 is built from 14 residues. CDR3 residues: CASRRDASSYEQYV. As DNA, the CDR3 is TGTGCCAGCAGACGGGACGCGAGCTCCTACGAGCAGTACGTC.

The chain carries TRBV6-5 and TRBJ1-2, with unresolved D. The CDR3 extends over 13 amino acids. V dropped 0 bases and J dropped 7 bases, with 9 bases sitting between them. Germline V gene data show CDR1 as MNHEY and CDR2 as SVGAGI. In DNA, the CDR3 is TGTGCCAGCAGTTACTCGGGATTAGGTGGCTACACCTTC. It translates to CASSYSGLGGYTF.

A few counts support this clone. The rearrangement links TRBV5-1 to TRBJ2-7; 8 nucleotides agree with TRBD2. CDR3 length: 15 residues. With 5 bases clipped from V and 3 bases from J, the junction kept 10 bases outside the gene matches. Germline lookup yields CDR1 SGHRS and CDR2 YFSETQ. Here the CDR3 reads CASRAGTRTFYEQYF. The CDR3 bases are TGCGCCAGCAGAGCCGGGACTAGAACCTTCTACGAGCAGTACTTC.

The chain has TRBV18 and TRBJ2-5; 15 nucleotides agree with TRBD2. The CDR3 contains 17 residues. From germline, CDR1 is KGHSH and CDR2 LQKENI. After removal of 3 bases from V and 4 bases from J, the junction contained 6 bases not matched to a gene. Here the CDR3 reads CASSPGLAGGGGETQYF. DNA of the CDR3: TGTGCCAGCTCACCGGGACTAGCGGGAGGTGGAGGAGAGACCCAGTACTTC.

V gene TRBV7-2 combines with J gene TRBJ2-7; perhaps TRBD2 as D (5 bases). Trimming stripped 3 bases from V and 0 bases from J, with 9 bases between. The CDR3 runs to 14 residues. Germline V gene lookup returns CDR1 SGHTA and CDR2 FQGNSA. For the CDR3, the DNA is TGTGCCAGCAGCTTGGGAAGCGGCTCCTACGAGCAGTACTTC. It encodes CASSLGSGSYEQYF.

This chain links TRBV7-3 with TRBJ2-6; D is unclear. The V and J ends lost 3 bases and 0 bases respectively, with 6 bases between them. This CDR3 has 15 amino acids. CDR1 is SGHTA and CDR2 is FQGTGA in the germline V gene. This CDR3 reads CASSFPLSGANVLTF. CDR3 DNA sequence: TGTGCCAGCAGCTTTCCCCTCTCTGGGGCCAACGTCCTGACTTTC.

The J gene is TRBJ2-7, the V gene TRBV28; tentatively, D is TRBD2 (6 bases). Germline V gene sequence: CDR1 MDHEN, CDR2 SYDVKM. Deletions cut 6 bases from V and 2 bases from J, with 14 bases between. There are 14 residues in the CDR3. For the CDR3, the DNA is TGTGCCAGCAGGAGCCCGGGGGTGGCCTACGAGCAGTACTTC. Translated: CASRSPGVAYEQYF.

The V and J genes are TRBV28 and TRBJ2-5; maybe TRBD2 (7 bases). There are 16 residues in the CDR3. V was trimmed by 2 bases and J by 2 bases, leaving 15 bases between them. Germline CDR1 MDHEN, CDR2 SYDVKM. DNA for the CDR3: TGTGCCAGCAGTTTAGCCCGGGGGGCCGGACAAGAGACCCAGTACTTC. It encodes CASSLARGAGQETQYF.

V usage is TRBV19 and J usage is TRBJ2-7; D gene uncertain. The CDR3 has 15 amino acids. The germline V gene has CDR1 LNHDA and CDR2 SQIVND (reference sequence). V shed 3 bases and J shed 5 bases, with 17 bases lying between them. CDR3 DNA sequence: TGTGCCAGTAGTATCTACAAAGGGCTCATCCACGAGCAGTACTTC. It translates to CASSIYKGLIHEQYF.

The rearrangement uses TRBV18 and TRBJ2-7; the D gene is possibly TRBD1 (5 bases). Germline V lookup: CDR1 KGHSH, CDR2 LQKENI. This CDR3 spans 14 amino acids. Trimming cost V 4 bases and J 3 bases, with 13 bases left between them. Here the CDR3 reads CASSQDLDNYEQYF. The CDR3 region has the DNA TGTGCCAGCTCACAGGACCTGGACAACTACGAGCAGTACTTC.

The chain uses TRBV19 and TRBJ1-4; 7 bases are shared with TRBD1. Germline CDR1 is LNHDA and CDR2 is SQIVND (reference sequence). This CDR3 is 16 amino acids long. The V gene end was trimmed by 1 base and the J gene end by 3 bases; junction bases not matched to a gene: 5. The CDR3 DNA sequence: TGTGCCAGTAGTATAGCCCGGACAGGACCTAATGAAAAACTGTTTTTT. Its translation: CASSIARTGPNEKLFF.

This chain uses TRBV28 with TRBJ1-3; no reliable D call. The V end was cut by 7 bases, the J end by 4 bases, with 11 bases between. Germline lookup yields CDR1 MDHEN and CDR2 SYDVKM. This CDR3 is built from 13 residues. CDR3: CASIVAAGNTIYF. CDR3 nucleotide sequence: TGTGCCAGCATCGTGGCGGCCGGAAACACCATATATTTT.

The genes are TRBV11-2 and TRBJ2-2, with a tentative D call TRBD2 (6 bases). Per germline, CDR1 SGHAT and CDR2 FQNNGV. The CDR3 is 15 residues long. V gave up 5 bases and J gave up 5 bases, with 15 bases separating them. The CDR3 DNA reads TGTGCCAGCAGCGAACCGGGCGGGGAAACCGGGGAGCTGTTTTTT. This codes for CASSEPGGETGELFF.

The chain uses TRBV11-3 and TRBJ2-1; D may be TRBD2 (6 bases). V was cut by 1 base and J by 5 bases, with 12 bases left in between. Germline V gene lookup returns CDR1 SGHNT and CDR2 YENEEA. The CDR3 consists of 15 residues. CDR3 residues: CASSLAGGINNEQFF. The CDR3 DNA is TGTGCCAGCAGCTTAGCAGGCGGGATAAACAATGAGCAGTTCTTC.

This clone is a singleton in its sample. The V gene is TRBV9, the J gene TRBJ2-3; D gene unclear. Germline V gives CDR1 SGDLS, CDR2 YYNGEE. CDR3 length: 14 amino acids. V was shortened by 0 bases and J by 0 bases, with 5 bases between the two germline ends. In nucleotides, the CDR3 is TGTGCCAGCAGCGTAGACTCTAGCACAGATACGCAGTATTTT. It specifies CASSVDSSTDTQYF.

The chain combines TRBV10-3 with TRBJ2-3; a possible D gene is TRBD1 (6 bases). The CDR3 contains 18 residues. Germline CDR1 and CDR2: ENHRY and SYGVKD. With 2 bases removed from V and 0 bases from J, the gap between germline ends came to 18 bases. The CDR3 protein is CAISETAGTQTSTDTQYF. In DNA, the CDR3 is TGTGCCATCAGTGAGACCGCCGGGACACAAACTAGCACAGATACGCAGTATTTT.

The chain has TRBV6-5 and TRBJ2-4; no definite D call. Trimming left V 3 bases short and J 12 bases short, with 15 bases between. Germline values: CDR1 MNHEY, CDR2 SVGAGI. The CDR3 is made up of 13 amino acids. CDR3 bases: TGTGCCAGCAGTTATGACCCAACAGAAACTCAGTACTTC. This encodes CASSYDPTETQYF.

This chain joins TRBV5-6 and TRBJ1-1; D is unclear. The germline V and J ends were trimmed by 4 bases and 4 bases, with 17 bases remaining between them. The CDR3 is 15 amino acids. Germline-derived CDR1 and CDR2 are SGHDT and YYEEEE. CDR3 loop: CASSPSGWWSTEAFF. CDR3 in DNA: TGTGCCAGCAGCCCCTCGGGGTGGTGGAGCACTGAAGCTTTCTTT.

This chain connects TRBV7-9 to TRBJ2-1; 7 bases are shared with TRBD2. Germline V gene lookup returns CDR1 SEHNR and CDR2 FQNEAQ (reference sequence). The length of the CDR3 is 16 residues. V lost 2 bases to trimming and J lost 0 bases; unmatched junction nucleotides: 4. The CDR3 here is CASSLIRGSSYNEQFF. The CDR3 bases are TGTGCCAGCAGCTTAATTCGCGGGAGCTCCTACAATGAGCAGTTCTTC.

This sequence joins TRBV18 and TRBJ1-2; 10 bases fit TRBD1. Trimming at V came to 6 bases and at J to 3 bases, leaving 7 bases not matched to a gene. Germline lookup yields CDR1 KGHSH and CDR2 LQKENI. The CDR3 runs to 15 residues. CDR3 sequence: CASSLTGQGDYGYTF. The CDR3 region has the DNA TGTGCCAGCTCGCTGACCGGACAGGGGGACTATGGCTACACCTTC.

The chain couples TRBV19 to TRBJ1-6, with 11 bases lining up with TRBD1. Per the germline V gene, CDR1 is LNHDA and CDR2 is SQIVND (reference sequence). The CDR3 length is 13 residues. The V gene end was trimmed by 4 bases and the J gene end by 13 bases; junction bases not matched to a gene: 3. The CDR3 DNA is TGTGCCAGTAGTAGGGGACAGGGGGTCCCCCTCCACTTT. Translation gives CASSRGQGVPLHF.

The V gene is TRBV5-4, the J gene TRBJ2-7; no firm D call. CDR3 length: 13 residues. Germline V CDR1 and CDR2: SGHNT, YYREEE (reference sequence). Trimming shortened V by 4 bases and J by 2 bases, and 10 bases separated the two germline ends. CDR3 residues: CASSRAFTYEQYV. CDR3 sequence (DNA): TGTGCCAGCAGCCGGGCCTTTACCTACGAGCAGTACGTC.

The chain has TRBV21-1 and TRBJ2-3; the table's D call, TRBD2, was not checked against the DNA. TRBV21-1 is termed a pseudogene. The CDR3 is made up of 21 amino acids. This CDR3 is CASSTRGTSGGAGTVTDTQYF. The CDR3 DNA follows: TGTGCCAGCAGCACCCGGGGGACTAGCGGGGGGGCTGGTACAGTCACAGATACGCAGTATTTT.